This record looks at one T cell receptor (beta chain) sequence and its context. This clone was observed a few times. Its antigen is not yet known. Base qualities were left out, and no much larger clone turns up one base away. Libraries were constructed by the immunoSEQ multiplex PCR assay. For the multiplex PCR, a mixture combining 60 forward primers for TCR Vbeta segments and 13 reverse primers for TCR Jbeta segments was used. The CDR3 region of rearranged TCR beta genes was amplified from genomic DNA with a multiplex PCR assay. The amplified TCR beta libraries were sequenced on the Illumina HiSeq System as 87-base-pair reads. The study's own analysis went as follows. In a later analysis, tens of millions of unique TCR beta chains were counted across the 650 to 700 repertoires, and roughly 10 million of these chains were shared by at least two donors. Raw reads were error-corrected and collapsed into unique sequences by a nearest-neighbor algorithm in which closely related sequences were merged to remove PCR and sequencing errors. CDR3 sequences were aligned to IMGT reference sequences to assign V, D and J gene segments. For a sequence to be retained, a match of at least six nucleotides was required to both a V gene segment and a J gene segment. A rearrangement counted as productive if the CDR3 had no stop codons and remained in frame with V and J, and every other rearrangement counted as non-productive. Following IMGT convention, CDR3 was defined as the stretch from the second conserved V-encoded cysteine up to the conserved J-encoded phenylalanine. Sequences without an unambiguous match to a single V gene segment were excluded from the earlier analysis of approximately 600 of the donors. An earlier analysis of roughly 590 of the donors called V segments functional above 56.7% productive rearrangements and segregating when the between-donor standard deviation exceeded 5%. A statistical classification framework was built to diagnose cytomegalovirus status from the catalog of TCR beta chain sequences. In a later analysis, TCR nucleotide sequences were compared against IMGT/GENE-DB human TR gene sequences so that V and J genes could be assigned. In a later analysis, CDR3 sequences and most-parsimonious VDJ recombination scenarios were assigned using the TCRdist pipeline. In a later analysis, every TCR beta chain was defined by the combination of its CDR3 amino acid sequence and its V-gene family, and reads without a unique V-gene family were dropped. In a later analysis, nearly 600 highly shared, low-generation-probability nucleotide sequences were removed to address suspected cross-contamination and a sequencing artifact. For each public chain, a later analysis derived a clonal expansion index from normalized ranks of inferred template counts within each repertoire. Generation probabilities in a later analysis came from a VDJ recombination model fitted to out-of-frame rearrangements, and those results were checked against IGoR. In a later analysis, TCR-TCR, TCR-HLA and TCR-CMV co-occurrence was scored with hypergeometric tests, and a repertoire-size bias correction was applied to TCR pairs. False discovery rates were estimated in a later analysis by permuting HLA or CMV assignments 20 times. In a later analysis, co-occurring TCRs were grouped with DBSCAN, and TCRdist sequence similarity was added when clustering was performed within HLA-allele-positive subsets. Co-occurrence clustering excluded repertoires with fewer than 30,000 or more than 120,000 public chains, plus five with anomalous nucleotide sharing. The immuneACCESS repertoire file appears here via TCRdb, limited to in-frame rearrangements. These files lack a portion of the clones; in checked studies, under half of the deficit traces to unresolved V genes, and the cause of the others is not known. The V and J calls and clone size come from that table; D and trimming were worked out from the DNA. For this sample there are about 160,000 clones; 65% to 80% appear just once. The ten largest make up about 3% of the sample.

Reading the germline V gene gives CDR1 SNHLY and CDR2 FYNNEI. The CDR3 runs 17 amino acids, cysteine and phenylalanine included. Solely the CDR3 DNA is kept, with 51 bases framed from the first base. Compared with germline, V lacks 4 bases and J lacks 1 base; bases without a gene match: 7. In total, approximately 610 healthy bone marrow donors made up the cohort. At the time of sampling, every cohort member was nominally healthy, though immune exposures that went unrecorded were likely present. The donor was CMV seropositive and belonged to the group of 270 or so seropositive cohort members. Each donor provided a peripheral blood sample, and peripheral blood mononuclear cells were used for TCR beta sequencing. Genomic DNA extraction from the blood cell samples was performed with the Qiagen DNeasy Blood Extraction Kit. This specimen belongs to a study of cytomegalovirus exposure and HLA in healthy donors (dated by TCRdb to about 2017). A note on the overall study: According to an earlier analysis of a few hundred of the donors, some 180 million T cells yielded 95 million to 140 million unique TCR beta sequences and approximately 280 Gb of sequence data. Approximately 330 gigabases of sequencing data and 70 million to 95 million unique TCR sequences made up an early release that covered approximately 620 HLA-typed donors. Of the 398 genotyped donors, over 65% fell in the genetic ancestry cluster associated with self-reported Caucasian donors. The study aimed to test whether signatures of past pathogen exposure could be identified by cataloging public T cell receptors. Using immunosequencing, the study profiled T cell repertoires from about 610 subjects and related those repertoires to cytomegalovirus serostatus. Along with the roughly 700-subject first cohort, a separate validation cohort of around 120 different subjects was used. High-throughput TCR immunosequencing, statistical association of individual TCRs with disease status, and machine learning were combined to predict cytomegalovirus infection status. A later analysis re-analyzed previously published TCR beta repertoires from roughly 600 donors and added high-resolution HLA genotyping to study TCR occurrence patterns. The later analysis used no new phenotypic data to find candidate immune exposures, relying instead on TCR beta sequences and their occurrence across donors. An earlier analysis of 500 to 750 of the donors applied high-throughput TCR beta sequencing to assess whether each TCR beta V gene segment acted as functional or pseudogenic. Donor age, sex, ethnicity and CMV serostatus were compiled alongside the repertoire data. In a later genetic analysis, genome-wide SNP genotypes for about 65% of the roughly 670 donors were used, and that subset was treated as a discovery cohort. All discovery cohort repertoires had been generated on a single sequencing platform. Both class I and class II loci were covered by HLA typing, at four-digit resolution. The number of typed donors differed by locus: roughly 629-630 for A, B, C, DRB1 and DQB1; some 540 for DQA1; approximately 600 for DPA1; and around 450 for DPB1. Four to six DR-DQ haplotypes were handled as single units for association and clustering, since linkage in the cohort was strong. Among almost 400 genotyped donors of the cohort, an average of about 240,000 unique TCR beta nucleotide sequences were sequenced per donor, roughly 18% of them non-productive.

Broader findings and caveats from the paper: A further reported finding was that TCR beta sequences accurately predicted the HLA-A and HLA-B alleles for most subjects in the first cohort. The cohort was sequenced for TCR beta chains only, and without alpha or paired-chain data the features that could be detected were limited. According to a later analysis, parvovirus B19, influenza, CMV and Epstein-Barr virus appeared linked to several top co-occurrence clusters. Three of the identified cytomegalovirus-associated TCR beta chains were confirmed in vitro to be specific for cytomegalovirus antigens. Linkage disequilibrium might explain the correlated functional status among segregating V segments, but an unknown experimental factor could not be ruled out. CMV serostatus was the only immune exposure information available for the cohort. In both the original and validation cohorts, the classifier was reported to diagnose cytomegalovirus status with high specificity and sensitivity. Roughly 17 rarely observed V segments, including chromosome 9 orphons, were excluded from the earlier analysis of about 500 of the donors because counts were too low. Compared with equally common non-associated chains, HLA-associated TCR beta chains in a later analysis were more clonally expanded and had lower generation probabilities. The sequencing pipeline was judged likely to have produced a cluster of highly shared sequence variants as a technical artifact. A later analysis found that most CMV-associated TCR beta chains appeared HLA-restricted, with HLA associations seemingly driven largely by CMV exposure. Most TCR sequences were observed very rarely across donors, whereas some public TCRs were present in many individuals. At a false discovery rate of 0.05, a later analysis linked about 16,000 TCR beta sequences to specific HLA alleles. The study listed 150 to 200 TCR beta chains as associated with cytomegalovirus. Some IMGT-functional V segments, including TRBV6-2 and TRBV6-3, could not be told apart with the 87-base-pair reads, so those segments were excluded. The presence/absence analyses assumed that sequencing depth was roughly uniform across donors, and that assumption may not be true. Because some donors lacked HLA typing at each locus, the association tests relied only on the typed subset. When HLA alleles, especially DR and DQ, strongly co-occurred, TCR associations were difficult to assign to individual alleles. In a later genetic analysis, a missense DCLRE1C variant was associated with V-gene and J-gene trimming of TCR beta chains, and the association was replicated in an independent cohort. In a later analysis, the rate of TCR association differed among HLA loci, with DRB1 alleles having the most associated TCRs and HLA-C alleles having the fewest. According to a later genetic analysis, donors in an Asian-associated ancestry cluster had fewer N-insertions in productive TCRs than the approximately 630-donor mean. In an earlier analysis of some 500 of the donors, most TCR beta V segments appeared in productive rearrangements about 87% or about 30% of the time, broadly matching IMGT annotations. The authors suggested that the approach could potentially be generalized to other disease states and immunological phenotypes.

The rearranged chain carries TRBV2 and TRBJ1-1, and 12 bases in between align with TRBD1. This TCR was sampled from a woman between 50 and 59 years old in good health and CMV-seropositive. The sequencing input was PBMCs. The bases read TGTGCCAGCAGTGCGGGGACAGGGGGCGCAGGGAACACTGAAGCTTTCTTT. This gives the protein CASSAGTGGAGNTEAFF.